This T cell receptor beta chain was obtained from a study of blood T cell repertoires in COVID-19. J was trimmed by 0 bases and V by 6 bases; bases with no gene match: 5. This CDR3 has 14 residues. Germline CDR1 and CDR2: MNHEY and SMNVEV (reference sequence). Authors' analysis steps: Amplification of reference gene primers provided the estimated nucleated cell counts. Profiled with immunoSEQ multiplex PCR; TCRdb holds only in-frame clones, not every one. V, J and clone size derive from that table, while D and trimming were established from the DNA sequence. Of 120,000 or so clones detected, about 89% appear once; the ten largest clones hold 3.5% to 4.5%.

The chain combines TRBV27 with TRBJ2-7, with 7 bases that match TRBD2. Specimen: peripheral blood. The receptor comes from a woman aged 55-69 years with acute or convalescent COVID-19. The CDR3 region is CASRRDYNSYEQYV. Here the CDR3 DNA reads TGTGCCAGCAGGCGGGACTACAACTCCTACGAGCAGTACGTC.